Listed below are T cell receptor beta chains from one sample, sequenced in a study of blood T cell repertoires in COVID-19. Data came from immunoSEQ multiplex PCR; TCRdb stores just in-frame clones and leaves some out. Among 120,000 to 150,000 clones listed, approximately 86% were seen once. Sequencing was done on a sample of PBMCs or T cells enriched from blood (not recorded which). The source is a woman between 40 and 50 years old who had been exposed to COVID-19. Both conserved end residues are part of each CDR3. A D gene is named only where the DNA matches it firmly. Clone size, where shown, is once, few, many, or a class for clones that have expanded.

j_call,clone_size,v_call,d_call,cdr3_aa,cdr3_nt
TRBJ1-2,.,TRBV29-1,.,CSVDPERPSPTF,TGCAGCGTTGATCCCGAGCGCCCCTCGCCCACCTTC
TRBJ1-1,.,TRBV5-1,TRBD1,CASSLAGTGITEAFF,TGCGCCAGCAGCCTGGCCGGGACAGGGATCACTGAAGCTTTCTTT
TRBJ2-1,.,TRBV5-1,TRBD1,CASSLRQGDNEQFF,TGCGCCAGCAGCTTGAGGCAGGGGGACAATGAGCAGTTCTTC
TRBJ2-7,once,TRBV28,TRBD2,CASTEAGGTGEQYF,TGTGCCAGCACCGAGGCCGGGGGGACGGGCGAGCAGTACTTC
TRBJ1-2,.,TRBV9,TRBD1,CASSVEAGGNYGYTF,TGTGCCAGCAGCGTAGAGGCAGGGGGCAACTATGGCTACACCTTC
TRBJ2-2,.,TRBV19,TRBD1,CASSAYRGSGELFF,TGTGCCAGTAGTGCCTACAGGGGATCCGGGGAGCTGTTTTTT
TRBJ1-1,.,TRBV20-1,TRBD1,CSARGDSEAFF,TGCAGTGCTAGGGGGGACAGTGAAGCTTTCTTT
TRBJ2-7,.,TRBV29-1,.,CSVKKGGSYEQYF,TGCAGCGTGAAGAAGGGGGGGAGCTACGAGCAGTACTTC
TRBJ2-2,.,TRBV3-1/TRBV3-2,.,CASSQVEGGELFF,TGTGCCAGCAGCCAAGTCGAGGGCGGGGAGCTGTTTTTT
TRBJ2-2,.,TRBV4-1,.,CASSRITGDTGELFF,TGCGCCAGCAGCCGCATTACAGGAGACACCGGGGAGCTGTTTTTT
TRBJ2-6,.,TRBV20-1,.,CSASQRSGANVLTF,TGCAGTGCTAGTCAGCGCTCTGGGGCCAACGTCCTGACTTTC
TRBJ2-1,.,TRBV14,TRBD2,CASSQAGGPFGEQFF,TGTGCCAGCAGCCAAGCGGGGGGGCCGTTTGGTGAGCAGTTCTTC
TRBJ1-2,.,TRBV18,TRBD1,CASSPGRGLDYGYTF,TGTGCCAGCTCACCAGGCAGGGGGCTGGACTATGGCTACACCTTC
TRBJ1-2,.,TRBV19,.,CASSTRDLYGYTF,TGTGCCAGTAGTACACGGGACTTGTATGGCTACACCTTC